These 12 T cell receptor beta chains share one sample of origin, sequenced in a study of blood T cell repertoires in COVID-19. The method was immunoSEQ multiplex PCR; TCRdb's version includes in-frame clones alone and lacks a portion of them. The table lists some 83,000 clones, roughly 84% of them singletons. The sample consisted of peripheral blood. These TCRs come from a middle-aged man with acute or convalescent COVID-19.

This chain connects TRBV28 to TRBJ1-5; D is ambiguous. Trimming took 6 bases from V and 15 from J, leaving 21 bases between them. Germline V lookup: CDR1 MDHEN, CDR2 SYDVKM. The CDR3 is 13 residues long. CDR3 DNA: TGTGCCAGCAGACCCCCTGCGGGTGTGAGTGGGCATTTT. It translates to CASRPPAGVSGHF.

This clone was counted between two and nine times. The chain carries TRBV7-2 and TRBJ1-3; D is uncertain. The V gene's germline CDR1 is SGHTA and CDR2 FQGNSA. V dropped 1 base and J dropped 0 bases, with 7 bases sitting between them. The CDR3 spans 15 residues. Written as DNA, the CDR3 is TGTGCCAGCAGCTTAGGGACTAGCTCTGGAAACACCATATATTTT. This codes for CASSLGTSSGNTIYF.

The chain employs TRBV6-6 and TRBJ1-2; D not certain. Trimming removed 6 bases from V and 6 bases from J, with 11 bases in between. The germline V gene has CDR1 MNHNY and CDR2 SVGAGI (reference sequence). There are 12 residues in the CDR3. The CDR3 coding sequence is TGTGCCAGCAGCCTAGAGGGTGATGGCTACACCTTC. Protein: CASSLEGDGYTF.

V and J are TRBV7-2 and TRBJ2-1; no firm D call. Germline CDR1 reads SGHTA; CDR2 reads FQGNSA. This CDR3 comprises 14 residues. V gave up 2 bases and J gave up 6 bases, with 11 bases separating them. The CDR3 sequence is CASSLKFEVNEQFF. The CDR3 nucleotides read TGTGCCAGCAGCTTAAAGTTTGAGGTCAATGAGCAGTTCTTC.

This clone occurred a few times. The chain is built from TRBV6-5 and TRBJ2-7; 8 nucleotides agree with TRBD2. From germline, CDR1 is MNHEY and CDR2 SVGAGI. Trimming removed 7 bases from V and 6 bases from J; junction bases left unmatched: 11. The length of the CDR3 is 14 residues. The CDR3 region has the DNA TGTGCCAGCAACCGGGAGGGCCGGTTGAGCGAGCAGTACTTC. Translation gives CASNREGRLSEQYF.

The rearrangement uses TRBV23-1 and TRBJ2-4, with TRBD1 matching 8 bases. TRBV23-1 is recorded as an ORF, its role being uncertain. The CDR3 has 16 amino acids. Trimming cost V 7 bases and J 0 bases; bases outside gene matches: 8. The CDR3 here is CASTRSGTGAKNIQYF. CDR3 coding DNA: TGCGCCAGCACCCGTTCCGGGACAGGAGCCAAAAACATTCAGTACTTC.

With respect to this clone: Relative to the germline gene, one junction end is altered; a read error may explain this. V usage is TRBV28 and J usage is TRBJ2-1, with 13 positions matching TRBD2. This CDR3 is built from 13 residues. Germline V gene lookup returns CDR1 MDHEN and CDR2 SYDVKM. CDR3 nucleotides: TGTGCCACCTTCGAAACTAGCGGGGGGGAGCCGTTCTTC. The encoded protein is CATFETSGGEPFF.

The V gene is TRBV11-3, the J gene TRBJ2-7, with a weak D call TRBD2 (6 bases). This CDR3 region has 13 residues. V lost 8 bases to trimming and J lost 0 bases, with 11 bases between them. Germline V gene lookup returns CDR1 SGHNT and CDR2 YENEEA. The CDR3 DNA reads as TGTGCCAGCCGTGACGGGAGCTCCTACGAGCAGTACTTC. Translation gives CASRDGSSYEQYF.

The CDR3 here is CASSYRQINEQFF. DNA of the CDR3: TGTGCCAGCAGTTACCGACAGATCAATGAGCAGTTCTTC. V gene TRBV6-2 or TRBV6-3 combines with J gene TRBJ2-1; maybe TRBD1 (5 bases). V was trimmed by 2 bases and J by 6 bases, leaving 8 bases between them. Germline CDR1 is MNHEY and CDR2 is SVGEGT. The CDR3 totals 13 residues.

This clone was observed once. The chain has TRBV11-3 and TRBJ2-2; D call uncertain. CDR1 is SGHNT, CDR2 YENEEA, per germline. The ends were cut back, 3 bases at V and 5 bases at J, with 7 bases in the middle. This CDR3 comprises 13 residues. The CDR3 protein is CASSFALTGELFF. For the CDR3, the DNA is TGTGCCAGCAGCTTTGCCCTAACCGGGGAGCTGTTTTTT.

This clone was detected once. The J gene is TRBJ2-7, the V gene TRBV11-2, with D possibly matching TRBD2 (7 bases). The germline CDR1 and CDR2 sequences are SGHAT and FQNNGV. Trimming cost V 6 bases and J 1 base, with 13 bases left between them. The CDR3 consists of 14 residues. The CDR3 DNA sequence: TGTGCCAGCAGTAGGGGGGGGCTTTCCTACGAGCAGTACTTC. It encodes CASSRGGLSYEQYF.

The chain is built from TRBV19 and TRBJ1-5; D call uncertain. This CDR3 spans 15 amino acids. The V gene's germline CDR1 is LNHDA and CDR2 SQIVND (reference sequence). The V end lost 3 bases, the J end lost 4 bases, and 13 bases lay between the germline ends. Written as DNA, the CDR3 is TGTGCCAGTAGTATCAGTACGAGAGGTAATCAGCCCCAGCATTTT. Amino acids: CASSISTRGNQPQHF.